This is a list of T cell receptor beta chains from one sample in a study of blood T cell repertoires in COVID-19. Data came from immunoSEQ multiplex PCR; TCRdb stores just in-frame clones and leaves some out. The table has about 82,000 clones, 82% seen once. The source material was peripheral blood. The source is a man in his forties or fifties with active or convalescent COVID-19. Both conserved end residues are part of each CDR3. A D gene is named only where the DNA matches it firmly. Size is stated for part of the rows, as once, few or many counts, or as a class when the clone is expanded.

d_gene,v_gene,abundance,j_gene,CDR3aa,CDR3nt
TRBD2,TRBV4-2,.,TRBJ2-1,CASSQVSSGGPPRGEQFF,TGTGCCAGCAGCCAGGTTTCTAGCGGGGGGCCTCCTCGGGGTGAGCAGTTCTTC
.,TRBV28,.,TRBJ2-3,CASSYDTQYF,TGTGCCAGCAGCTACGATACGCAGTATTTT
TRBD1,TRBV19,.,TRBJ1-5,CASSIGTGGNQPQHF,TGTGCCAGTAGTATAGGGACAGGGGGTAATCAGCCCCAGCATTTT
.,TRBV3-1/TRBV3-2,.,TRBJ2-1,CASRPPLRGWVYNEQFF,TGTGCCAGCAGACCACCCCTAAGGGGGTGGGTATACAATGAGCAGTTCTTC
.,TRBV9,.,TRBJ2-2,CASSEIQGAGELFF,TGTGCCAGCAGCGAAATACAGGGCGCCGGGGAGCTGTTTTTT
TRBD2,TRBV9,few,TRBJ2-7,CASSVLSGGGEQYF,TGTGCCAGCAGCGTACTGTCTGGGGGGGGCGAGCAGTACTTC
TRBD1,TRBV6-5,.,TRBJ2-3,CASGTGDTDTQYF,TGTGCCAGCGGGACAGGCGACACAGATACGCAGTATTTT
TRBD1,TRBV19,.,TRBJ2-7,CASRGTASYEQYF,TGTGCCAGTAGGGGGACAGCCTCCTACGAGCAGTACTTC
TRBD2,TRBV6-1,.,TRBJ2-1,CASSGPSGVGEGEQFF,TGTGCCAGCAGTGGTCCTAGCGGGGTTGGGGAGGGGGAGCAGTTCTTC
.,TRBV7-8,.,TRBJ2-5,CASSLFSREETQYF,TGTGCCAGCAGCTTATTTTCCAGGGAAGAGACCCAGTACTTC
.,TRBV6-5,once,TRBJ1-2,CASSYDGENYGYTF,TGTGCCAGCAGTTACGACGGGGAAAACTATGGCTACACCTTC
TRBD2,TRBV3-1/TRBV3-2,.,TRBJ2-7,CASSPRTSGGPEQYF,TGTGCCAGCAGCCCTCGGACTAGCGGGGGACCCGAGCAGTACTTC
TRBD1,TRBV7-9,once,TRBJ1-4,CASTSGTGEANEKLFF,TGTGCCAGCACCTCCGGGACAGGGGAAGCTAATGAAAAACTGTTTTTT
TRBD2,TRBV28,.,TRBJ2-7,CASSPQTSGGYEQYF,TGTGCCAGCAGTCCACAGACTAGCGGGGGCTACGAGCAGTACTTC
TRBD1,TRBV28,.,TRBJ1-1,CASILQGNEAFF,TGTGCCAGCATTCTACAGGGGAATGAAGCTTTCTTT
.,TRBV7-9,.,TRBJ1-1,CASNLPAETAPMNTEAFF,TGTGCCAGCAACTTGCCGGCTGAGACAGCCCCGATGAACACTGAAGCTTTCTTT
.,TRBV14,.,TRBJ1-2,CASSQLTGVYGYTF,TGTGCCAGCAGCCAACTTACAGGCGTCTATGGTTACACCTTC
TRBD1,TRBV7-9,.,TRBJ1-5,CASSLEGADNQPQHF,TGTGCCAGCAGCTTAGAGGGGGCGGACAATCAGCCCCAGCATTTT
.,TRBV18,.,TRBJ1-1,CASSPQQGRTIEAFF,TGTGCCAGCTCACCACAGCAGGGCCGAACGATTGAAGCTTTCTTT
.,TRBV2,few,TRBJ1-2,CASSDRGSAGYTF,TGTGCCAGCAGTGATCGGGGATCTGCTGGCTACACCTTC
TRBD1,TRBV5-6,.,TRBJ1-2,CASSFGQGAGGYTF,TGTGCCAGCAGCTTTGGACAGGGGGCGGGTGGCTACACCTTC
.,TRBV18,.,TRBJ2-5,CASSPVQGQETQYF,TGTGCCAGCTCACCTGTTCAGGGCCAAGAGACCCAGTACTTC
.,TRBV5-6,.,TRBJ2-1,CASSFINEQFF,TGTGCCAGCAGCTTTATTAATGAGCAGTTCTTC
TRBD1,TRBV5-6,.,TRBJ2-1,CASSTDRVGIDEQFF,TGTGCCAGCAGCACGGACAGGGTAGGAATAGATGAGCAGTTCTTC
TRBD2,TRBV28,.,TRBJ2-5,CASSSVWRGAPQETQYF,TGTGCCAGCAGCTCCGTCTGGCGGGGGGCCCCCCAAGAGACCCAGTACTTC
TRBD2,TRBV7-2,.,TRBJ2-3,CASSLGASGGGDTQYF,TGTGCCAGCAGCTTAGGGGCTAGCGGGGGGGGTGATACGCAGTATTTT
.,TRBV9,.,TRBJ1-1,CASSLTFLNTEAFF,TGTGCCAGCAGCTTGACATTTCTGAACACTGAAGCTTTCTTT
.,TRBV7-9,.,TRBJ1-1,CASSLLAGENTEAFF,TGTGCCAGCAGCTTATTGGCAGGGGAGAACACTGAAGCTTTCTTT
TRBD2,TRBV19,.,TRBJ2-1,CASSTPGTRVNEQFF,TGTGCCAGTAGTACCCCCGGGACTAGGGTCAATGAGCAGTTCTTC
.,TRBV6-5,.,TRBJ2-6,CANLESGANVLTF,TGTGCCAACCTCGAGTCTGGGGCCAACGTCCTGACTTTC
.,TRBV4-1,many,TRBJ2-2,CASSQALFTGELFF,TGCGCCAGCAGCCAAGCACTTTTTACCGGGGAGCTGTTTTTT
.,TRBV10-3,.,TRBJ1-5,CAISGSPNQPQHF,TGTGCCATCAGCGGGTCACCCAATCAGCCCCAGCATTTT
TRBD1,TRBV30,.,TRBJ1-1,CAWSGTGSTEAFF,TGTGCCTGGAGCGGGACAGGGTCAACTGAAGCTTTCTTT
.,TRBV11-2,.,TRBJ1-1,CASSAQVFSAFF,TGTGCCAGCAGCGCACAGGTTTTCTCCGCTTTCTTT
TRBD1,TRBV7-2,.,TRBJ2-2,CASSLGRQGANTGELFF,TGTGCCAGCAGCTTAGGCCGACAGGGGGCCAACACCGGGGAGCTGTTTTTT
TRBD2,TRBV11-3,.,TRBJ2-3,CASSSRGGRTDTQYF,TGTGCCAGCAGCTCGCGGGGGGGCCGCACAGATACGCAGTATTTT
.,TRBV5-4,.,TRBJ2-7,CASSWGTLSYEQYF,TGTGCCAGCAGCTGGGGGACTCTCTCCTACGAGCAGTACTTC
.,TRBV15,.,TRBJ1-2,CATSRVSGAYGYTF,TGTGCCACCAGCAGAGTGTCAGGGGCATATGGCTACACCTTC
.,TRBV7-8,.,TRBJ2-2,CASSRTVNTGELFF,TGTGCCAGCAGCCGGACAGTGAACACCGGGGAGCTGTTTTTT
.,TRBV30,.,TRBJ1-2,CAWSVNRYYGYTF,TGTGCCTGGAGTGTAAACAGGTACTATGGCTACACCTTC
TRBD1,TRBV11-2,.,TRBJ2-3,CASSIGQGPDTQYF,TGTGCCAGCAGCATAGGACAGGGTCCAGATACGCAGTATTTT
.,TRBV6-5,.,TRBJ1-1,CASSYGGGGTEAFF,TGTGCCAGCAGTTACGGGGGCGGAGGCACTGAAGCTTTCTTT
.,TRBV5-8,.,TRBJ2-7,CASSTHRPLAYEQYF,TGTGCCAGCAGCACTCACAGGCCTCTAGCCTACGAGCAGTACTTC
.,TRBV11-2,once,TRBJ1-3,CASSLTETAWSGNTIYF,TGTGCCAGCAGCCTTACCGAGACAGCATGGTCAGGAAACACCATATATTTT
TRBD1,TRBV9,few,TRBJ2-5,CASSVGPGGETQYF,TGTGCCAGCAGCGTAGGGCCAGGGGGAGAGACCCAGTACTTC